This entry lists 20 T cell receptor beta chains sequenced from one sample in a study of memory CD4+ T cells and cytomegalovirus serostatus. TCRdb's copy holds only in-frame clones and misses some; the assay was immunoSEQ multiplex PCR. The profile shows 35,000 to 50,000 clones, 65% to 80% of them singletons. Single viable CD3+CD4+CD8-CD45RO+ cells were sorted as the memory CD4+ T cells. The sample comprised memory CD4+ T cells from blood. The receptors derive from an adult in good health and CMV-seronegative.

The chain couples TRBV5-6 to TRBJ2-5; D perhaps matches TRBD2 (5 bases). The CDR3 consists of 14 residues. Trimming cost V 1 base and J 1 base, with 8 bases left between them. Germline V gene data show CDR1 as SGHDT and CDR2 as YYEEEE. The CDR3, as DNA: TGTGCCAGCAGCTTGATCGGGGTCCAAGAGACCCAGTACTTC. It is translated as CASSLIGVQETQYF.

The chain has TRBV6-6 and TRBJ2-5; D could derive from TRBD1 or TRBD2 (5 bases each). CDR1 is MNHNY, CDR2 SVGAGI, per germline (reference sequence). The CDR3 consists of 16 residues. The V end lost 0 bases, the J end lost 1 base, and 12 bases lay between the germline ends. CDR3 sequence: CASSYSLGGSQETQYF. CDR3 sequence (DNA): TGTGCCAGCAGTTACTCCCTTGGGGGATCCCAAGAGACCCAGTACTTC.

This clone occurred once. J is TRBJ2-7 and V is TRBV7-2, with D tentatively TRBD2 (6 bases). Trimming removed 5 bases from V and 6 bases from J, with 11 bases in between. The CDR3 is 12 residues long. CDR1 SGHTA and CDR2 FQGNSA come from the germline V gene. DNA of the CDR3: TGTGCCAGCAGCCAAGTGGGGGGCGAGCAGTACTTC. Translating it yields CASSQVGGEQYF.

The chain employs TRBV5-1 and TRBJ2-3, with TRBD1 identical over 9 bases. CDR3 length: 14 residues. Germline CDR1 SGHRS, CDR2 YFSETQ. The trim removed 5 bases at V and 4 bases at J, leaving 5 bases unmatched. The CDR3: CASSSDRGADTQYF. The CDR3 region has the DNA TGCGCCAGCAGTTCGGACAGGGGCGCAGATACGCAGTATTTT.

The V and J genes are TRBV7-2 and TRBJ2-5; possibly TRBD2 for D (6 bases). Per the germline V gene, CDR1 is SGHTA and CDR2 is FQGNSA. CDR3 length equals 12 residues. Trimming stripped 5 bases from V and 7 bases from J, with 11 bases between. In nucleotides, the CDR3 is TGTGCCAGCAGCCGGTTCGGGGGGACCCAGTACTTC. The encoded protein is CASSRFGGTQYF.

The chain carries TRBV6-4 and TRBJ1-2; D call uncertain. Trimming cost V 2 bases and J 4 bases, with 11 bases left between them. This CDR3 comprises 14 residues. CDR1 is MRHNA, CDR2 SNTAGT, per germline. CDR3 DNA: TGTGCCAGCAGTGACGGTGCGGAGAGCTATGGCTACACCTTC. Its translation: CASSDGAESYGYTF.

As DNA, the CDR3 is TGTGCCAGCAGTTACTCGCGGACAGGGGGAAACACCATATATTTT. It encodes CASSYSRTGGNTIYF. The rearrangement joins TRBV6-5 to TRBJ1-3; 8 nucleotides line up with TRBD1. V was clipped by 0 bases and J by 4 bases; unmatched bases: 2. The length of the CDR3 is 15 residues. Germline-derived CDR1 and CDR2 are MNHEY and SVGAGI.

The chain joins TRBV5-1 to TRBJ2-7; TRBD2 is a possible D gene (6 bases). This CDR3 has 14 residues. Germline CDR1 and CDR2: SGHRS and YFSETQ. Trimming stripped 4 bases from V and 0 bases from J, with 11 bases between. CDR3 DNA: TGCGCCAGCAGCCGGGGGTTTGGCTCCTACGAGCAGTACTTC. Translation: CASSRGFGSYEQYF.

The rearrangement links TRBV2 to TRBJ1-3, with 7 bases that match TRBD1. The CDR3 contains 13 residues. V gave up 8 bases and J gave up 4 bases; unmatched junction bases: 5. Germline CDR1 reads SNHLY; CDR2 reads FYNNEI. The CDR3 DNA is TGTGCCAGCCGGGGGACAGCAGGAAACACCATATATTTT. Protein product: CASRGTAGNTIYF. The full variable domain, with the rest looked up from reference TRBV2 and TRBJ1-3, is EPEVTQTPSHQVTQMGQEVILRCVPISNHLYFYWYRQILGQKVEFLVSFYNNEISEKSEIFDDQFSVERPDGSNFTLKIRSTKLEDSAMYFCASRGTAGNTIYFGEGSWLTVV.

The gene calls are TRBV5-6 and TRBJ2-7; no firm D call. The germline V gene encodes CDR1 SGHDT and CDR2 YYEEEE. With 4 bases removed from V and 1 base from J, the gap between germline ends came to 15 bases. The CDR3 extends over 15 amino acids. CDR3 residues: CASSGPGPASYEQYF. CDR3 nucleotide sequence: TGTGCCAGCAGCGGACCGGGCCCTGCTTCCTACGAGCAGTACTTC.

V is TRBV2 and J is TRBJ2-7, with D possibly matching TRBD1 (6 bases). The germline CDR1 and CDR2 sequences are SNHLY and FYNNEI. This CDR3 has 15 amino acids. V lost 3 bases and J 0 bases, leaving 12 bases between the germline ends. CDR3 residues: CASSDITGYSYEQYF. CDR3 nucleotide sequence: TGTGCCAGCAGTGATATCACAGGGTACTCCTACGAGCAGTACTTC.

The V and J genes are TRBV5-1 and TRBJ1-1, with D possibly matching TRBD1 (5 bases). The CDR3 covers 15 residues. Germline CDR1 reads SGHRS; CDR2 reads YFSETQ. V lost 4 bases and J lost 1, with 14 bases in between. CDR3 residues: CASSTVRGPNTEAFF. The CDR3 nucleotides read TGCGCCAGCAGCACTGTTCGGGGACCGAACACTGAAGCTTTCTTT.

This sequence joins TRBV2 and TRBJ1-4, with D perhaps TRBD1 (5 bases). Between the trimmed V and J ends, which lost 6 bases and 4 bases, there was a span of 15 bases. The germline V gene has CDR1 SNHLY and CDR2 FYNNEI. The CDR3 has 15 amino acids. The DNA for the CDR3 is TGTGCCAGCAGGGGTGCCGGGACTGATAATGAAAAACTGTTTTTT. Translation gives CASRGAGTDNEKLFF.

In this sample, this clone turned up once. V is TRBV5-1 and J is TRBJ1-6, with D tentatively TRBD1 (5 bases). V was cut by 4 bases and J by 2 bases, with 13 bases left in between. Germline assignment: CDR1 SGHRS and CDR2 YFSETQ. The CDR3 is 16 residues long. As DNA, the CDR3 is TGCGCCAGCAGCCTATTACCGACAGCCTATAATTCACCCCTCCACTTT. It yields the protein CASSLLPTAYNSPLHF.

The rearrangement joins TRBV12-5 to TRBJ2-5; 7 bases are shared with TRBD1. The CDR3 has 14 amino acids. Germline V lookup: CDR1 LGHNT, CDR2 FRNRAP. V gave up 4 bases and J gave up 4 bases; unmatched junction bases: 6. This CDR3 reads CASGSLTGLETQYF. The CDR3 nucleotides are TGTGCTAGTGGTTCCTTGACAGGGCTAGAGACCCAGTACTTC. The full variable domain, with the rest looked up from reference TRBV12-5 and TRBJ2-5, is DARVTQTPRHKVTEMGQEVTMRCQPILGHNTVFWYRQTMMQGLELLAYFRNRAPLDDSGMPKDRFSAEMPDATLATLKIQPSEPRDSAVYFCASGSLTGLETQYFGPGTRLLVL.

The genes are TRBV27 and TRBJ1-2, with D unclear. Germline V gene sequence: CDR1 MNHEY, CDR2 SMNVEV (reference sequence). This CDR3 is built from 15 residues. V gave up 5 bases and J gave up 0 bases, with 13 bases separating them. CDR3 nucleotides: TGTGCCAGCAGTCGAGGACTGGAAGCTAACTATGGCTACACCTTC. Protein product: CASSRGLEANYGYTF.

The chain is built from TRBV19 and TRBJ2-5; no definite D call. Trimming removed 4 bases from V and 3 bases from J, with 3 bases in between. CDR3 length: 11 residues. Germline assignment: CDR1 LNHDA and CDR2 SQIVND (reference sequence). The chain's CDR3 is CASSTKETQYF. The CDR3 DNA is TGTGCCAGTAGTACCAAAGAGACCCAGTACTTC.

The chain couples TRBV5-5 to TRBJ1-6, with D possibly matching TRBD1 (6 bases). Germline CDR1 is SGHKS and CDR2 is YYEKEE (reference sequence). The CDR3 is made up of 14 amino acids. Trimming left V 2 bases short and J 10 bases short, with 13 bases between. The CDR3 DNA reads TGTGCCAGCAGCTTATTGGCAGGGGTGTCACCCCTCCACTTT. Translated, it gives CASSLLAGVSPLHF.

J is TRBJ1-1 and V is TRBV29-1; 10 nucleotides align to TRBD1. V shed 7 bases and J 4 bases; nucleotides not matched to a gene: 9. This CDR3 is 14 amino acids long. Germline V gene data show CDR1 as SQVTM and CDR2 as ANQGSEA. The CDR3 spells CSGETGGLGTEAFF. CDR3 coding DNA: TGCAGCGGTGAGACAGGGGGCTTGGGCACTGAAGCTTTCTTT.

CDR3 amino acids: CASRRSGGVLNEQFF. Written as DNA, the CDR3 is TGTGCCAGCAGGCGAAGCGGGGGGGTGCTCAATGAGCAGTTCTTC. V gene TRBV6-5 combines with J gene TRBJ2-1; the match to TRBD2 covers 10 bases. The CDR3 covers 15 residues. V gave up 6 bases and J gave up 6 bases; unmatched junction bases: 8. Germline V CDR1 and CDR2: MNHEY, SVGAGI.